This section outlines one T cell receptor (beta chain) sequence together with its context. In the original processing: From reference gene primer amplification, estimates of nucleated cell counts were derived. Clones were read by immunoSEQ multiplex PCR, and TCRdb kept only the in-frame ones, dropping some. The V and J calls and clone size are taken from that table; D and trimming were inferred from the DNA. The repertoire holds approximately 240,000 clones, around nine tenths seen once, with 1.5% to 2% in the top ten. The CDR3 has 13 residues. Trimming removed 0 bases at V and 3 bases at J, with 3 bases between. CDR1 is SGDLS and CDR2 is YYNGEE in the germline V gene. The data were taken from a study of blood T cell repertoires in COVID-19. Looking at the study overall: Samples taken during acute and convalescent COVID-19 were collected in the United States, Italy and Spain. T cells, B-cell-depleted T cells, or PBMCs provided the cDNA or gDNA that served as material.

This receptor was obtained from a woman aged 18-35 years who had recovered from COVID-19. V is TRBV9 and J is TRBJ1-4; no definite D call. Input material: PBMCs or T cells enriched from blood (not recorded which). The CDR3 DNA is TGTGCCAGCAGCGTAGCGGCTAATGAAAAACTGTTTTTT. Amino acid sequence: CASSVAANEKLFF.